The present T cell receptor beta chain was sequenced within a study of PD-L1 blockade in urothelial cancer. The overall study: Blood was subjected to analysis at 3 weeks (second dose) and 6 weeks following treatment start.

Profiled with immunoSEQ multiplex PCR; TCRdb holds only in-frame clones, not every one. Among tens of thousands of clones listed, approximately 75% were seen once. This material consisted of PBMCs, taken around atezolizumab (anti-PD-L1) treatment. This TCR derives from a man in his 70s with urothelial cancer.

The CDR3: CASGKGNTPYEQYF. The CDR3 bases are TGTGCCAGCGGGAAGGGGAACACCCCCTACGAGCAGTACTTC. The chain combines TRBV27 with TRBJ2-7, with D possibly matching TRBD1 (5 bases). The V end was cut by 8 bases, the J end by 2 bases, with 16 bases between. The CDR3 spans 14 residues. The V gene's germline CDR1 is MNHEY and CDR2 SMNVEV (reference sequence).